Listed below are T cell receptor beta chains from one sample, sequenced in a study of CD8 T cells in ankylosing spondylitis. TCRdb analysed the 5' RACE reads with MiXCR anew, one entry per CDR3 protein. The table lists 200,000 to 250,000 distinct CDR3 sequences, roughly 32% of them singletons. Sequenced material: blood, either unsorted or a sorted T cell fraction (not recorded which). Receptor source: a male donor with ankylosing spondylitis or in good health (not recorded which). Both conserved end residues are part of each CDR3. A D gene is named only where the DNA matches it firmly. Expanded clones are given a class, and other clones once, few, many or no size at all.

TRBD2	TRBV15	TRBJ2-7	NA	TGTGCCACCAGCAGACTCAGCGGGGGGATCCTGTACTTC	CATSRLSGGILYF
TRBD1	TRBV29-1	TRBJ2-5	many	TGCAGCCCCCGGGACAGGGGGGAGACCCAGTACTTC	CSPRDRGETQYF
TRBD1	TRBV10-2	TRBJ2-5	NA	TGTGCCAGCACCCGAGTCGTGGGACAGGCAAAATACCAAGAGACCCAGTACTTC	CASTRVVGQAKYQETQYF
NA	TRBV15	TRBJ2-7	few	TGTGCCACCAGCAGAGATCGCGAAAGAGTCTACGAGCAGTACTTC	CATSRDRERVYEQYF
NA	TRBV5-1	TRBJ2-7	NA	TGCGCCAGCAGCCCCGACAGGTCCGAGCAGTACTTC	CASSPDRSEQYF
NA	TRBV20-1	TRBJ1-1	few	TGCAGTGCCCCCGCGGGTCTGGACACTGAAGCTTTCTTT	CSAPAGLDTEAFF
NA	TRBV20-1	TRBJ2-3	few	TGCAGTGCTAGAGAAACGTGGGACACAGATACGCAGTATTTT	CSARETWDTDTQYF
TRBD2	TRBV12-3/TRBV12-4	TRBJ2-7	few	TGTGCCAGCAGTTCTACTAGCGGGGGGCACGAGCAGTACTTC	CASSSTSGGHEQYF
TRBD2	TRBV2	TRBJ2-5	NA	TGTGCCAGCAGTCCAAGACTAGCGGGGGAGGCCCAGTACTTC	CASSPRLAGEAQYF
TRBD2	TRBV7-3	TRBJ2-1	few	TGTGCCACTAAAACAAATCGGGGGGACAATGAGCAGTTCTTC	CATKTNRGDNEQFF
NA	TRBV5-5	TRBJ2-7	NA	TGTGCCAGCAGCTTGGAACAGGTAACCTACGAGCAGTACTTC	CASSLEQVTYEQYF
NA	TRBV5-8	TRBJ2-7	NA	TGTGCCAGCAGCTTGGCCGGGAACATAGCCTACGAGCAGTACTTC	CASSLAGNIAYEQYF
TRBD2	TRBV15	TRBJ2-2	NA	TGTGCCACCGGGACTAGCGGGGCCTCGAACACCGGGGAGCTGTTTTTT	CATGTSGASNTGELFF
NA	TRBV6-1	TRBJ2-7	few	TGTGCCAGCAGCCCAGCGAGGAGCTCCTACGAGCAGTACTTC	CASSPARSSYEQYF
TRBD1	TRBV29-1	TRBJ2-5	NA	TGCAGCGTCCGGGACAGATTACAAGAGACCCAGTACTTC	CSVRDRLQETQYF
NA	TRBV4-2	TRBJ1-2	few	TGTGCCAGCAGCCAAGATGGAGCAGGGGCCTCCTCAATTCCCTATGGCTACACCTTC	CASSQDGAGASSIPYGYTF
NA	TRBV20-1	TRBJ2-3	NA	TGCAGTGCTAGTCGTTTCGCAGGGAGCACAGATACGCAGTATTTT	CSASRFAGSTDTQYF
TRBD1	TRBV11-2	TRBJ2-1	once	TGTGCCAGCAGCTTCCCAACCTCTTTACAGGGGGCGCGTCCCTATTCCAATGAGCAGTTCTTC	CASSFPTSLQGARPYSNEQFF
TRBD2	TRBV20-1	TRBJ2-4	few	TGCAGTGCTAGTCCCTGGCGGGGGGGGAGTTTGGGCAAAAACATTCAGTACTTC	CSASPWRGGSLGKNIQYF
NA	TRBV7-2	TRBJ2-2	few	TGTGCCAGCAAAAAACCGAACACCGGGGAGCTGTTTTTT	CASKKPNTGELFF
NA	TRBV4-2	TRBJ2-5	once	TGTGCCAGCAGCCAAGGGGAGAAAGAGACCCAGTACTTC	CASSQGEKETQYF
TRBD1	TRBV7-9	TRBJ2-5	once	TGTGCCAGCAGCACTCCCCCGACAGGGGCAGAGACCCAGTACTTC	CASSTPPTGAETQYF
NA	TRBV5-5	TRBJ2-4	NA	TGTGCCAGCAGCCCGGGACAAAACATTCAGTACTTC	CASSPGQNIQYF
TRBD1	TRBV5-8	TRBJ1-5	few	TGTGCCAGCAGCTTGGGGCAGGGGGCAGCAAGCAATCAGCCCCAGCATTTT	CASSLGQGAASNQPQHF
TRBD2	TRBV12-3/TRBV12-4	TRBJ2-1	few	TGTGCCAGCAGCAAACCGGGACTAGCCTCCAATGAGCAGTTCTTC	CASSKPGLASNEQFF
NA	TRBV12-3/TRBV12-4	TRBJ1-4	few	TGTGCCAGCAACCACGCTAATGAAAAACTGTTTTTT	CASNHANEKLFF
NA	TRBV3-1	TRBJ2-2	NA	TGTGCCAGCAGCCCCTCGGAGCTGGCCCCCGGCGGGGAGCTGTTTTTT	CASSPSELAPGGELFF
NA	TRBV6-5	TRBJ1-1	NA	TGTGCCAGCAGTTCCATGGACCGTAGTGAGGAAGCTTTCTTT	CASSSMDRSEEAFF
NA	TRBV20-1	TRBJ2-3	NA	TGCAGTGCCTCAGACTGGGATAGCACAGATACGCAGTATTTT	CSASDWDSTDTQYF
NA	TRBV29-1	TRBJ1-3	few	TGCAGCGTGGTGGACAGTGGAAACACCATATATTTT	CSVVDSGNTIYF
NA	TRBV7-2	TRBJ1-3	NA	TGTGCCAGCAGCCTGGGGATCTCTGGAAACACCATATATTTT	CASSLGISGNTIYF
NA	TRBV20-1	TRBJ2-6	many	TGCAGTGCTAGAGTATGGGGAGAGGAGGACCCCTTTGGGGCCAACGTCCTGACTTTC	CSARVWGEEDPFGANVLTF
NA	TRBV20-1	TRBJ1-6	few	TGCACCTCCGGCAGGGGCAGGGACGATTCACCCCTCCACTTT	CTSGRGRDDSPLHF
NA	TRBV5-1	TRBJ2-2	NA	TGCGCCAGCAGCGTGGTAGGGGACACCGGGGAGCTGTTTTTT	CASSVVGDTGELFF
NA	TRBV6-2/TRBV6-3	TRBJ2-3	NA	TGTGCCAGCAGTTACGCAGATACGCAGTATTTT	CASSYADTQYF
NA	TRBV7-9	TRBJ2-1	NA	TGTGCCAGCAGGGGGGCTGACTACACTGAGCAGTTCTTC	CASRGADYTEQFF
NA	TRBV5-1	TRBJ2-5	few	TGCGCCAGCAGCTTGGGGTCGGAGCACAGACAAGAGACCCAGTACTTC	CASSLGSEHRQETQYF
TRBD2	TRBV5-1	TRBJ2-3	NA	TGCGCCAGCAGCCCGGGAGGGACGAACACAGATACGCAGTATTTT	CASSPGGTNTDTQYF